This T cell receptor (beta chain) is from a study of T-cell memory formation after mild COVID-19. Turning to the study itself: TCR clusters mostly belonged to single donors. Findings of the study overall: Some clones that responded were present in memory (sampled pre-infection), which suggests cross-reactive memory joined.

From the 5' RACE reads, TCRdb called clonotypes with MiXCR, one entry per CDR3 protein. The sample gives hundreds of thousands of distinct CDR3 sequences, less than 20% of which show up once; under 25% is in the top ten. The CDR3 has 15 residues. With 1 base removed from V and 3 bases from J, the gap between germline ends came to 12 bases. Germline V CDR1 and CDR2: SGHTA, FQGNSA. On this clonotype: What it recognizes is unknown.

This sequence joins TRBV7-2 and TRBJ1-2; D gene uncertain. The TCR sequence derives from a young man who had mild COVID-19 (a few samples of this study predate the infection). Cell type and time point are not known. Input material: PBMCs or a T cell subset sorted from them (not recorded which). The CDR3 DNA sequence: TGTGCCAGCAGCTTAGTTGGGGAGGCGTACTATGGCTACACCTTC. Translating it yields CASSLVGEAYYGYTF. The variable domain in full, with the rest retrieved from reference TRBV7-2 and TRBJ1-2, is GAGVSQSPSNKVTEKGKDVELRCDPISGHTALYWYRQSLGQGLEFLIYFQGNSAPDKSGLPSDRFSAERTGGSVSTLTIQRTQQEDSAVYLCASSLVGEAYYGYTFGSGTRLTVV.